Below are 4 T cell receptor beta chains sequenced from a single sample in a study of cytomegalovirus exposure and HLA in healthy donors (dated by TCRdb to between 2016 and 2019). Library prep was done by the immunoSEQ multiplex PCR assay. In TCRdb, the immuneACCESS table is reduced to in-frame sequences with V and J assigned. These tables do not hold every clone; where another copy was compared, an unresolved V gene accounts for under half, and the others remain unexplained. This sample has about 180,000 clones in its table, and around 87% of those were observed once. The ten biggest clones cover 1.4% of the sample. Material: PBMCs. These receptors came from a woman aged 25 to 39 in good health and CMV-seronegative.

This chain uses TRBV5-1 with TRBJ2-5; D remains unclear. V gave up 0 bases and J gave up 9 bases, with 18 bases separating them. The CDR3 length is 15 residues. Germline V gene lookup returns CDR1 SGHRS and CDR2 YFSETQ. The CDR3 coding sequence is TGCGCCAGCAGCTTGGGGGTGGGCAGCACGTCGGCCCAGTACTTC. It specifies CASSLGVGSTSAQYF.

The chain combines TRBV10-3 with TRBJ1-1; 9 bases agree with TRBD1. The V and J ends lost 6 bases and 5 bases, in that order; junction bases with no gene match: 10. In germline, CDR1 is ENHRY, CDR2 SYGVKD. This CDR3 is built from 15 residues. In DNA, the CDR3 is TGTGCCATCAGGGAGGACAGGGGAGGGGGGACTGAAGCTTTCTTT. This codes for CAIREDRGGGTEAFF.

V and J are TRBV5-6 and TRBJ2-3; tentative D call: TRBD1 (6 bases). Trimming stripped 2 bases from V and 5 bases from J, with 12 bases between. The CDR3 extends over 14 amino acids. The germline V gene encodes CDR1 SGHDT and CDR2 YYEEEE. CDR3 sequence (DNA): TGTGCCAGCAGCTTTGGGATACAGGGAGATACGCAGTATTTT. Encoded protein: CASSFGIQGDTQYF. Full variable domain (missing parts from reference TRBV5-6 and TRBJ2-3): DAGVTQSPTHLIKTRGQQVTLRCSPKSGHDTVSWYQQALGQGPQFIFQYYEEEERQRGNFPDRFSGHQFPNYSSELNVNALLLGDSALYLCASSFGIQGDTQYFGPGTRLTVL.

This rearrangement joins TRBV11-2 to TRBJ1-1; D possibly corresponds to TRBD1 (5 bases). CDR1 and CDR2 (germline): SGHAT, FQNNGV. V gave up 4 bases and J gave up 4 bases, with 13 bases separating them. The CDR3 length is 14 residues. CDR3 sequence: CASSSPTGGTEAFF. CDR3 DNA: TGTGCCAGCAGCTCACCTACAGGTGGCACTGAAGCTTTCTTT.